Following are 22 T cell receptor beta chains from one sample sequenced in a study of control samples from healthy donors and cancer patients (dated by TCRdb to 2018 to 2020). Library preparation employed the immunoSEQ multiplex PCR assay. TCRdb obtained this table from immuneACCESS and retained in-frame rearrangements with V and J assigned. These tables miss some clones; where compared with another copy, unresolved V genes account for less than half of the shortfall, and the remainder is unexplained. In all, the sample holds about 77,000 clones, and 85% to 95% of those were seen once. The ten largest clones add up to 5% to 6.5% of the sample. The material sequenced was blood. These receptors all come from a woman aged 55-70 years in good health.

Concerning this clone itself: A much larger clone sits a single nucleotide away, making a read error possible. Other DNA sequences from this sample encode an identical CDR3 as well. The V and J genes are TRBV28 and TRBJ1-2; 7 nucleotides align to TRBD1. This CDR3 is 13 amino acids long. The junction had 3 bases not matched to a gene; V was cut back by 6 bases and J by 2 bases. Per germline, CDR1 MDHEN and CDR2 SYDVKM. The CDR3 here is CASSLGQNYGYTF. In nucleotides, the CDR3 is TGTGCCAGCAGCCTGGGACAGAACTATGGCTACACCTTC.

V usage is TRBV15 and J usage is TRBJ1-3; D ambiguous. Deletions cut 5 bases from V and 0 bases from J, with 14 bases between. The CDR3 has 16 amino acids. Germline V gene data show CDR1 as LNHNV and CDR2 as YYDKDF (reference sequence). The CDR3 loop reads CATSPYQGFSGNTIYF. For the CDR3, the DNA is TGTGCCACCAGCCCCTATCAAGGTTTCTCTGGAAACACCATATATTTT.

The CDR3 nucleotides are TGTGCCAGCAGCGAGACTAGCGGGAGGTCCCGCTCCTACGAGCAGTACTTC. It translates to CASSETSGRSRSYEQYF. The chain joins TRBV28 to TRBJ2-7; 13 nucleotides align to TRBD2. The junction had 8 bases not matched to a gene; V was cut back by 6 bases and J by 0 bases. The germline V gene has CDR1 MDHEN and CDR2 SYDVKM. The CDR3 is 17 amino acids.

The sample holds one count of this clone. The chain links TRBV4-3 to TRBJ1-1; 8 nucleotides line up with TRBD1. J lost 10 bases, V lost 0 bases, and 7 bases had no gene match. CDR3 size: 14 residues. Germline V gene data show CDR1 as LGHNA and CDR2 as YSLEER. CDR3 protein: CASSQDTGGSGAFF. CDR3 coding DNA: TGCGCCAGCAGCCAAGACACAGGGGGTTCTGGAGCTTTCTTT.

The CDR3 spells CASSLSASNTGELFF. The CDR3 DNA reads TGTGCCAGCAGCTTATCAGCATCGAACACCGGGGAGCTGTTTTTT. This chain joins TRBV7-3 and TRBJ2-2; D not resolved. The germline V gene encodes CDR1 SGHTA and CDR2 FQGTGA. Between the trimmed V and J ends, which lost 2 bases and 0 bases, there was a span of 7 bases. The CDR3 is made up of 15 amino acids.

The chain recombines TRBV12-3 or TRBV12-4 with TRBJ1-1, with D unclear. V lost 3 bases and J lost 1, with 6 bases in between. The CDR3 has 13 amino acids. The CDR3 protein is CASSFSENTEAFF. CDR3 bases: TGTGCCAGCAGTTTTTCGGAGAACACTGAAGCTTTCTTT.

V and J are TRBV14 and TRBJ2-1; D ambiguous. Per germline, CDR1 SGHDN and CDR2 FVKESK. Between the trimmed V and J ends, which lost 6 bases and 0 bases, there was a span of 6 bases. This CDR3 region has 13 residues. CDR3 residues: CASSHRSYNEQFF. In nucleotides, the CDR3 is TGTGCCAGCAGTCATCGCTCCTACAATGAGCAGTTCTTC.

CDR3 region: CASSLMSEETQYF. The CDR3 DNA reads TGTGCCAGCAGCTTAATGAGCGAGGAGACCCAGTACTTC. The chain is built from TRBV7-3 and TRBJ2-5; D is uncertain. Trimming cost V 1 base and J 5 bases, with 8 bases left between them. The CDR3 has 13 amino acids. Germline V gene data show CDR1 as SGHTA and CDR2 as FQGTGA.

Only one count was recorded for this clone. V is TRBV5-6 and J is TRBJ2-7; TRBD2 matches at 9 bases. Germline V CDR1 and CDR2: SGHDT, YYEEEE. The J segment lost 2 bases and the V segment lost 4 bases, leaving 10 bases of the junction unmatched. The CDR3 contains 16 residues. DNA for the CDR3: TGTGCCAGCAGCGCGGACGCGGGACTAGCCACCTACGAGCAGTACTTC. It specifies CASSADAGLATYEQYF.

This clone was picked up one time. This chain uses TRBV24-1 with TRBJ1-3; 7 nucleotides agree with TRBD1. V shed 2 bases, J shed 0 bases, and the junction held 6 bases outside the gene matches. This CDR3 spans 17 amino acids. Germline V gene data show CDR1 as KGHDR and CDR2 as SFDVKD. The CDR3, as DNA: TGTGCCACCAGTGATTCCGGGACAGTCCTCTCTGGAAACACCATATATTTT. Protein: CATSDSGTVLSGNTIYF.

This clone came up once. The same CDR3 is also encoded by other DNA sequences in this sample. This rearrangement joins TRBV19 to TRBJ2-7, with 8 bases aligning to TRBD1. CDR1 LNHDA and CDR2 SQIVND come from the germline V gene (reference sequence). Losses at the gene ends were 5 bases for V and 4 bases for J; bases not matched to a gene: 7. This CDR3 comprises 14 residues. The chain's CDR3 is CASSARQGLYEQYF. DNA of the CDR3: TGTGCCAGTAGTGCGAGACAGGGGTTGTACGAGCAGTACTTC.

The rearrangement joins TRBV30 to TRBJ1-6; D might be TRBD1 (6 bases). Per the germline V gene, CDR1 is GTSNPN and CDR2 is SVGIG (reference sequence). There are 16 residues in the CDR3. Trimming took 3 bases from V and 0 from J, leaving 12 bases between them. The CDR3 region has the DNA TGTGCCTGGAGACAGGGCCCAAGCTCCTATAATTCACCCCTCCACTTT. Translated, it gives CAWRQGPSSYNSPLHF.

The J gene is TRBJ1-2, the V gene TRBV5-6, with a weak D call TRBD1 (5 bases). Germline lookup yields CDR1 SGHDT and CDR2 YYEEEE. V was pared by 3 bases and J by 3 bases, with 18 bases between. The CDR3 spans 16 residues. The CDR3 nucleotides are TGTGCCAGCAGCTGGGGACTTAAACCTAGGGACTATGGCTACACCTTC. Amino acid sequence: CASSWGLKPRDYGYTF.

The chain couples TRBV5-1 to TRBJ1-1; TRBD1 might be the D (6 bases). Trimming took 3 bases from V and 2 from J, leaving 14 bases between them. The CDR3 covers 15 residues. CDR1 is SGHRS, CDR2 YFSETQ, per germline. CDR3 sequence: CASSSRGTGNTEAFF. The CDR3, as DNA: TGCGCCAGCAGCTCCAGGGGAACGGGTAACACTGAAGCTTTCTTT.

DNA of the CDR3: TGTGCCAGCAGCAACTCTAGCGGGAGAGTC. This translates into CASSNSSGRV. The genes are TRBV21-1 and TRBJ2-7; TRBD2, the table's D call, was not compared with the DNA. TRBV21-1 is reported as a pseudogene. This CDR3 is 10 amino acids long.

The chain joins TRBV3-1 (or the pseudogene TRBV3-2) to TRBJ2-7; D might be TRBD1 or TRBD2, each matching 5 bases. Germline assignment: CDR1 LGHDT and CDR2 YNNKEL (reference sequence). The CDR3 totals 14 residues. The V gene lost 3 bases and the J gene lost 2 bases, with 11 bases spanning the gap. The CDR3 protein is CASSQWQGAYEQYF. The CDR3 DNA reads as TGTGCCAGCAGCCAGTGGCAGGGAGCCTACGAGCAGTACTTC.

The V gene is TRBV7-9, the J gene TRBJ2-5; possible D gene TRBD1, 5 bases. Deletions cut 5 bases from V and 1 base from J, with 17 bases between. The CDR3 length is 16 residues. Germline V lookup: CDR1 SEHNR, CDR2 FQNEAQ (reference sequence). CDR3: CASSSPDSPFQETQYF. CDR3 DNA: TGTGCCAGCAGCAGTCCCGACAGCCCTTTCCAAGAGACCCAGTACTTC.

The J gene is TRBJ1-1, the V gene TRBV20-1; no clear D gene. Trimming left V 7 bases short and J 0 bases short, with 6 bases between. Germline V gene data show CDR1 as DFQATT and CDR2 as SNEGSKA (reference sequence). The CDR3 consists of 11 residues. CDR3 loop: CSVWVNTEAFF. The DNA of the CDR3 is TGCAGTGTTTGGGTGAACACTGAAGCTTTCTTT.

The chain employs TRBV5-1 and TRBJ2-1, with 8 bases aligning to TRBD2. The J segment lost 6 bases and the V segment lost 4 bases, leaving 3 bases of the junction unmatched. This CDR3 is built from 13 residues. The germline V gene encodes CDR1 SGHRS and CDR2 YFSETQ. The CDR3 region has the DNA TGCGCCAGCAGCACGGGACTAGGCAATGAGCAGTTCTTC. Translated: CASSTGLGNEQFF.

This clone was counted between two and nine times. The chain combines TRBV25-1 with TRBJ1-4; the match to TRBD1 covers 9 bases. Trimming removed 4 bases from V and 6 bases from J; junction bases left unmatched: 6. The CDR3 length is 15 residues. The germline V gene has CDR1 MGHDK and CDR2 SYGVNS. Here the CDR3 DNA reads TGTGCCAGCAGTGTTAGCGGGACAGGGCATGAAAAACTGTTTTTT. Translation: CASSVSGTGHEKLFF.

The CDR3 nucleotides read TGTGCCAGCTCACCACGTGCTCTAGCGGACTACAGCACCGGGGAGCTGTTTTTT. Amino acids: CASSPRALADYSTGELFF. The gene calls are TRBV18 and TRBJ2-2; TRBD2 matches at 7 bases. The junction had 12 bases not matched to a gene; V was cut back by 1 base and J by 4 bases. There are 18 residues in the CDR3. The germline V gene encodes CDR1 KGHSH and CDR2 LQKENI. Using reference TRBV18 and TRBJ2-2 for the parts outside the CDR3, the full variable domain is NAGVMQNPRHLVRRRGQEARLRCSPMKGHSHVYWYRQLPEEGLKFMVYLQKENIIDESGMPKERFSAEFPKEGPSILRIQQVVRGDSAAYFCASSPRALADYSTGELFFGEGSRLTVL.

The J gene is TRBJ2-7, the V gene TRBV28; D is possibly TRBD1 (6 bases). Germline V CDR1 and CDR2: MDHEN, SYDVKM. There are 16 residues in the CDR3. V lost 6 bases and J lost 1, with 19 bases in between. CDR3 DNA: TGTGCCAGCAGGGGCCCCCCGGGACAAGAGTCCTACGAGCAGTACTTC. This encodes CASRGPPGQESYEQYF.